This T cell receptor beta chain originates from a study of T-cell memory formation after mild COVID-19. The ends were cut back, 4 bases at V and 15 bases at J, with 16 bases in the middle. Germline V gene lookup returns CDR1 GTSNPN and CDR2 SVGIG (reference sequence). There are 11 residues in the CDR3. In this sample, this clonotype turned up a few times. Its cognate antigen is unknown. TCRdb ran MiXCR on the 5' RACE reads and lists one entry per CDR3 protein. The sample includes about 350,000 distinct CDR3 sequences, approximately 14% of them seen just once. Points from the study as a whole: SARS-CoV-2 specificity was not confirmed for second-wave clones peaking on day 37.

The chain has TRBV30 and TRBJ2-1; a possible D gene is TRBD1 (5 bases). The sequencing input was PBMCs or a T cell subset sorted from them (not recorded which). The receptor was derived from a man in his late teens or twenties who had mild COVID-19 (a few samples of this study predate the infection). Cell type and time point are not known. The CDR3 sequence is CAWNLNQGGFF. DNA for the CDR3: TGTGCCTGGAATCTAAACCAGGGTGGGTTCTTC.